What follows is one T cell receptor (beta chain) and its context. Time point reported: cycle 4 day 1 (C4D1), after around six weeks of nivolumab. Relapse after autologous stem cell transplantation occurred in every patient, and brentuximab vedotin exposure varied. After PBMCs were thawed, their CD8+ T cells were isolated by magnetic negative selection. The data are from a study of PD-1 blockade in classical Hodgkin lymphoma. Data came from immunoSEQ multiplex PCR; TCRdb stores just in-frame clones and leaves some out. The sample carries fewer than 10,000 clones, about four fifths recorded once. V lost 5 bases to trimming and J lost 1 base; unmatched junction nucleotides: 12. Germline lookup yields CDR1 LNHDA and CDR2 SQIVND (reference sequence). The CDR3 runs 17 residues.

The TCR comes from a human donor with classical Hodgkin lymphoma. The sequencing here drew on CD8+ T cells from blood, taken before the fourth cycle of nivolumab. J is TRBJ1-1 and V is TRBV19; 8 bases fit TRBD1. As DNA, the CDR3 is TGTGCCAGTAGTTTCCTTCTCAGGGGGCTGAGGAACACTGAAGCTTTCTTT. Its protein is CASSFLLRGLRNTEAFF.